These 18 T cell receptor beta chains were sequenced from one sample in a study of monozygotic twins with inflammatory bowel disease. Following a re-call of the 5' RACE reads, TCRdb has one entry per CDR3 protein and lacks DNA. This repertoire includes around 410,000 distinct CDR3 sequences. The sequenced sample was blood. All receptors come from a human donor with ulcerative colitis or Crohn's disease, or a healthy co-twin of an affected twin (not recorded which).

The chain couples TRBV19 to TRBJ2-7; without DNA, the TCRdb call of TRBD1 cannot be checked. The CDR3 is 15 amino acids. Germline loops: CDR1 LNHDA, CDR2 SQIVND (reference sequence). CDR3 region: CASSISAGWSYEQYF. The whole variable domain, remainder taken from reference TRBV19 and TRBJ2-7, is DGGITQSPKYLFRKEGQNVTLSCEQNLNHDAMYWYRQDPGQGLRLIYYSQIVNDFQKGDIAEGYSVSREKKESFPLTVTSAQKNPTAFYLCASSISAGWSYEQYFGPGTRLTVT.

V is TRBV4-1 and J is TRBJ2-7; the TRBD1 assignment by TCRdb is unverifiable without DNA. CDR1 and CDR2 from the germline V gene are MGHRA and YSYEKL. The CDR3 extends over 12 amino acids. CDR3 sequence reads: CASSQTGDEQYF.

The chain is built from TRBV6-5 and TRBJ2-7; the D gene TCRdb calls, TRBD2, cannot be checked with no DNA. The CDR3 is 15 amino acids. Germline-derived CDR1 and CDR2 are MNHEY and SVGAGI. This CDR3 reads CASSYLPGTGYEQYF.

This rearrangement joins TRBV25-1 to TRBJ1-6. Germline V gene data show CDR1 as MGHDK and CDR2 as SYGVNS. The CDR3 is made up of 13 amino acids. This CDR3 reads CASSEGYNSPLHF.

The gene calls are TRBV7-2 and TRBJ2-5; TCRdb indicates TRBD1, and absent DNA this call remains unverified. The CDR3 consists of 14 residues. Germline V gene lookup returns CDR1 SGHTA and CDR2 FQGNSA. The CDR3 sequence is CASSLDRGSETQYF.

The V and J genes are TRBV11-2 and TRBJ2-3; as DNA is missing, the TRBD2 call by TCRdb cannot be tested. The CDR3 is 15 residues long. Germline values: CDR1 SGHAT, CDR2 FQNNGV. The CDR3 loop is CASRSVAGAPDTQYF.

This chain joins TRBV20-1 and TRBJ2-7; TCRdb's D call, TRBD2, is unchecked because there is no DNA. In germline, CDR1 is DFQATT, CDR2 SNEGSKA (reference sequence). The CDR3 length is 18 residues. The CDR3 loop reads CSARDRGLAGTRRVEQYF.

Here the CDR3 reads CASSLLGPGIHQPQHF. The genes are TRBV7-2 and TRBJ1-5; with no DNA, the TCRdb D assignment of TRBD1 cannot be verified. CDR3 length equals 16 residues. The V gene's germline CDR1 is SGHTA and CDR2 FQGNSA.

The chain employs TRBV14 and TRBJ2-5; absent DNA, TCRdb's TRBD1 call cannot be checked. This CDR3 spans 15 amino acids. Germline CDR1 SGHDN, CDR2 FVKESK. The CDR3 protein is CASSRTGQDQETQYF.

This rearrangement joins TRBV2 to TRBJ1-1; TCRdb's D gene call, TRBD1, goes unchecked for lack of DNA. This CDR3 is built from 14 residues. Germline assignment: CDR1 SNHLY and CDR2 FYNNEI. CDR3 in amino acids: CASNKGAWNTEAFF.

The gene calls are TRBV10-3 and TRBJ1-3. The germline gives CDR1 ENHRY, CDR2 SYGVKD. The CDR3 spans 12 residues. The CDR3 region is CAISEGENTIYF.

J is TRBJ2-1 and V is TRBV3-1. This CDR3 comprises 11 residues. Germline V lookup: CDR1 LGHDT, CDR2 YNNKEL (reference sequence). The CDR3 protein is CASGLGNEQFF.

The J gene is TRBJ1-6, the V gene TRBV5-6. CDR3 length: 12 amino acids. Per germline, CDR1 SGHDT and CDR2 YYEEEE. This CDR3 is CASSLGHAPLHF.

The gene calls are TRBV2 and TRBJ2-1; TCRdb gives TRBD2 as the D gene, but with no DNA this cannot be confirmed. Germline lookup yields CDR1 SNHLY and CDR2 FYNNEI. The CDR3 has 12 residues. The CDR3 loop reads CASSSTSGGTFF.

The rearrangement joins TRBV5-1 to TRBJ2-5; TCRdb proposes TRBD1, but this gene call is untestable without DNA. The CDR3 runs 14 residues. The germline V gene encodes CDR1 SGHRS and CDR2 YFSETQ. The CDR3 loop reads CASSVGGAPPTQYF.

CDR3 amino acids: CSARSPKTTLLTYNEQFF. This rearrangement joins TRBV20-1 to TRBJ2-1; there is no DNA to check the TCRdb D call of TRBD1. Germline CDR1 DFQATT, CDR2 SNEGSKA (reference sequence). The CDR3 length is 18 residues.

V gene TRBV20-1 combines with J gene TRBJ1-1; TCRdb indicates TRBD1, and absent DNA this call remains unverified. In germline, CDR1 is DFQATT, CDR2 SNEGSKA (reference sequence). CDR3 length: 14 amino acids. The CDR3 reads CSAGLSQGTPEAFF.

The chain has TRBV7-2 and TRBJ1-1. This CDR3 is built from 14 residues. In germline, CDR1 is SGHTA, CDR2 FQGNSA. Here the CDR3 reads CASSLAAGATEAFF. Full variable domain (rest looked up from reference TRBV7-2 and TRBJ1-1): GAGVSQSPSNKVTEKGKDVELRCDPISGHTALYWYRQSLGQGLEFLIYFQGNSAPDKSGLPSDRFSAERTGGSVSTLTIQRTQQEDSAVYLCASSLAAGATEAFFGQGTRLTVV.